The subject of this entry is one TCR beta chain. Its antigen is as yet unknown. This specimen belongs to a study of blood T cells in healthy people across ages. Study-wide points: Naive T cell percentage strongly correlated with TCR beta diversity.

The CDR3 is made up of 13 amino acids. Germline assignment: CDR1 MNHEY and CDR2 SVGEGT. Trimming removed 11 bases from V and 11 bases from J; junction bases left unmatched: 14. Through a sample-barcoded 5' primer and a J-beta primer mix, a second PCR was run for roughly 6 to 12 cycles. Via MiXCR, TCRdb re-called the 5' RACE reads, giving one row per CDR3 protein. The sample holds 700,000 to 900,000 distinct CDR3 sequences, about 55% seen once. Researchers collected ten milliliters of peripheral blood from every single donor. This TCR derives from a man older than 75 in good health. Source material: blood. The rearrangement joins TRBV6-2 or TRBV6-3 to TRBJ2-1; 8 bases line up with TRBD2. The CDR3 sequence is CAPTMSSGMKQFF. DNA of the CDR3: TGTGCCCCTACGATGAGTAGCGGGATGAAGCAGTTCTTC.